Shown below are 14 T cell receptor beta chains from a single sample sequenced in a study of CD4 T cells in relation to SARS-CoV-2 and coronaviruses. Produced via immunoSEQ multiplex PCR; TCRdb's table is partial and in-frame only. The sample includes around 20,000 clones, over 70% of them seen just once. CD4+ T cells from unexposed donors were obtained before the COVID-19 pandemic (2011-2018). Isolation of CD4+ T cells took place after about 9 days in culture. Their antigens remain unidentified. What was sequenced was CD4+ T cells from PBMCs, cultured in vitro. The receptors come from a human donor in good health.

The chain joins TRBV6-5 to TRBJ2-7, with TRBD2 matching over 7 bases. This CDR3 is 14 amino acids long. Germline lookup yields CDR1 MNHEY and CDR2 SVGAGI. V lost 0 bases and J lost 5; bases outside the gene matches: 4. The CDR3 nucleotides read TGTGCCAGCAGTTACTCGCGAGCGGGACACGAGCAGTACTTC. Its translation is CASSYSRAGHEQYF.

CDR3 nucleotide sequence: TGTGCCAGCAGCGCGACCTCGGACTCCTACAATGAGCAGTTCTTC. Translation gives CASSATSDSYNEQFF. The chain is built from TRBV7-3 and TRBJ2-1, with unresolved D. V shed 5 bases and J shed 0 bases, with 11 bases lying between them. The CDR3 extends over 15 amino acids. CDR1 and CDR2 (germline): SGHTA, FQGTGA.

The chain links TRBV14 to TRBJ2-1; no reliable D call. This CDR3 is 11 amino acids long. CDR1 is SGHDN and CDR2 is FVKESK in the germline V gene. Trimming stripped 2 bases from V and 6 bases from J, with 2 bases between. CDR3 coding DNA: TGTGCCAGCAGCCAAATCAATGAGCAGTTCTTC. Its protein is CASSQINEQFF.

In this sample, this clone turned up once. The chain employs TRBV21-1 and TRBJ2-1; the table names TRBD2, a call not compared with the DNA. TRBV21-1 is deemed a pseudogene. The CDR3 sequence is 15 residues long. This CDR3 reads CASSKTSELHNEQFF. The CDR3 nucleotides read TGTGCCAGCAGCAAGACTAGCGAACTTCACAATGAGCAGTTCTTC.

The V call is TRBV2, the J call TRBJ1-2; unclear D gene. Germline V gene sequence: CDR1 SNHLY, CDR2 FYNNEI. The CDR3 runs 12 residues. The V end lost 10 bases, the J end lost 7 bases, and 16 bases lay between the germline ends. The CDR3 DNA follows: TGTGCCAAAAACCGGGGATTCCTTGGCTACACCTTC. This translates into CAKNRGFLGYTF.

V is TRBV6-2 or TRBV6-3 and J is TRBJ2-7; weak D call: TRBD2 (5 bases). Germline loops: CDR1 MNHEY, CDR2 SVGEGT. The V gene lost 0 bases and the J gene lost 0 bases, with 6 bases spanning the gap. This CDR3 spans 14 amino acids. For the CDR3, the DNA is TGTGCCAGCAGTTACTCGGGGAGCTCCTACGAGCAGTACTTC. Amino acid sequence: CASSYSGSSYEQYF.

This clone was recorded once. J is TRBJ2-5 and V is TRBV5-1; 7 bases are a match to TRBD1. The junction had 9 bases not matched to a gene; V was cut back by 6 bases and J by 1 base. The CDR3 has 15 amino acids. Germline assignment: CDR1 SGHRS and CDR2 YFSETQ. CDR3 in amino acids: CASIGSTGTQETQYF. The CDR3 bases are TGCGCCAGCATAGGCTCGACAGGGACCCAAGAGACCCAGTACTTC.

This clone was observed a few times. The chain employs TRBV20-1 and TRBJ2-7; no firm D call. The CDR3 totals 11 residues. Trimming pared 3 bases from V and 3 bases from J, leaving 6 bases between. Germline lookup yields CDR1 DFQATT and CDR2 SNEGSKA (reference sequence). In nucleotides, the CDR3 is TGCAGTGCTAGCGTCGGCTACGAGCAGTACTTC. It translates to CSASVGYEQYF.

The chain recombines TRBV5-1 with TRBJ2-7; tentative D call: TRBD2 (6 bases). V was pared by 5 bases and J by 5 bases, with 17 bases between. From germline, CDR1 is SGHRS and CDR2 YFSETQ. The CDR3 contains 14 residues. The CDR3 region is CASRGPGRIHEQYF. For the CDR3, the DNA is TGCGCCAGCAGGGGCCCAGGGAGGATCCACGAGCAGTACTTC.

V is TRBV6-2 or TRBV6-3 and J is TRBJ2-7, with D unclear. In germline, CDR1 is MNHEY, CDR2 SVGEGT. This CDR3 comprises 16 residues. Trimming removed 5 bases from V and 2 bases from J, with 19 bases in between. The CDR3 protein is CASSPWNYLGAYEQYF. The DNA for the CDR3 is TGTGCCAGCAGTCCATGGAATTACCTTGGGGCCTACGAGCAGTACTTC.

The genes are TRBV28 and TRBJ1-1, with D possibly TRBD1 on 5 matching bases. The germline V and J ends were trimmed by 4 bases and 4 bases, with 10 bases remaining between them. The CDR3 runs to 13 residues. Germline lookup yields CDR1 MDHEN and CDR2 SYDVKM. CDR3 residues: CASSSPGGTEAFF. Here the CDR3 DNA reads TGTGCCAGCAGTTCTCCCGGGGGCACTGAAGCTTTCTTT.

This clone was recorded once. V and J are TRBV19 and TRBJ2-7, with D uncertain. This CDR3 comprises 13 residues. Trimming took off 10 bases at V and 2 bases at J, with 15 bases between the two ends. Per germline, CDR1 LNHDA and CDR2 SQIVND (reference sequence). The CDR3 spells CATRSRGTYEQYF. The CDR3 DNA is TGTGCCACGCGGAGCCGCGGCACCTACGAGCAGTACTTC.

This rearrangement joins TRBV2 to TRBJ2-5; 14 bases agree with TRBD2. Germline-derived CDR1 and CDR2 are SNHLY and FYNNEI. The CDR3 runs 15 residues. V trimming: 8 bases; J trimming: 5 bases; junction bases outside the gene matches: 7. CDR3 sequence: CASQGLAGVFETQYF. The DNA for the CDR3 is TGTGCCAGCCAGGGACTAGCGGGAGTTTTTGAGACCCAGTACTTC. Using reference TRBV2 and TRBJ2-5 for the parts outside the CDR3, the full variable domain is EPEVTQTPSHQVTQMGQEVILRCVPISNHLYFYWYRQILGQKVEFLVSFYNNEISEKSEIFDDQFSVERPDGSNFTLKIRSTKLEDSAMYFCASQGLAGVFETQYFGPGTRLLVL.

The sample holds one count of this clone. The V and J genes are TRBV7-2 and TRBJ2-3; D is unresolved. V lost 2 bases to trimming and J lost 0 bases, with 6 bases between them. Germline CDR1 SGHTA, CDR2 FQGNSA. The CDR3 extends over 14 amino acids. The CDR3 region is CASSLYYSTDTQYF. The CDR3 region has the DNA TGTGCCAGCAGCTTATACTATAGCACAGATACGCAGTATTTT. The full variable domain, with the rest looked up from reference TRBV7-2 and TRBJ2-3, is GAGVSQSPSNKVTEKGKDVELRCDPISGHTALYWYRQSLGQGLEFLIYFQGNSAPDKSGLPSDRFSAERTGGSVSTLTIQRTQQEDSAVYLCASSLYYSTDTQYFGPGTRLTVL.